These T cell receptor beta chains were read from a single sample in a study of neurological immune-mediated disorders. MiXCR, run by TCRdb on the 5' RACE reads, gives a single entry per CDR3 protein. The sample lists some 80,000 distinct CDR3 sequences, almost 6% occurring once. Sequencing was done on a sample of PBMCs. These receptors all come from a woman aged 55-75 years with multiple sclerosis. CDR3s include the opening cysteine and the closing phenylalanine or tryptophan. The D gene is left open where the match is weak. Size is omitted from some rows. Given values are once, few, many or a class for expanded clones.

j_gene,v_gene,d_gene,len,abundance,CDR3aa,CDR3nt
TRBJ2-3,TRBV6-5,NA,13,few,CASSYSLSRGQYF,TGTGCCAGCAGTTACTCGTTATCCCGGGGGCAGTATTTT
TRBJ1-1,TRBV28,NA,14,many,CASSPGAGRTEAFF,TGTGCCAGCAGTCCAGGGGCGGGTAGGACTGAAGCTTTCTTT
TRBJ1-4,TRBV6-1,NA,14,many,CASSEGTALEKLFF,TGTGCCAGCAGTGAAGGGACAGCCCTCGAAAAACTGTTTTTT
TRBJ2-5,TRBV29-1,TRBD2,11,many,CSGQTSGEIDF,TGCAGCGGGCAGACTAGCGGAGAGATTGACTTC
TRBJ2-7,TRBV12-3/TRBV12-4,NA,14,many,CASSLAVGQPEQYF,TGTGCCAGCAGTTTAGCGGTAGGACAGCCAGAGCAGTACTTC
TRBJ1-6,TRBV5-6,NA,14,many,CASSRDTSDSPLHF,TGTGCCAGCAGCAGGGACACTTCGGATTCACCCCTCCACTTT
TRBJ2-3,TRBV6-5,TRBD2,17,many,CASSPRTSGGKTDTQYF,TGTGCCAGCAGTCCCCGCACTAGCGGGGGAAAAACAGATACGCAGTATTTT
TRBJ2-6,TRBV6-5,TRBD1,15,many,CASREGGAGANVLTF,TGTGCCAGCAGAGAAGGGGGCGCTGGGGCCAACGTCCTGACTTTC
TRBJ2-7,TRBV4-1,TRBD2,16,many,CASSQTSGTTTYEQYF,TGCGCCAGCAGCCAGACCTCCGGGACTACCACCTACGAGCAGTACTTC
TRBJ1-1,TRBV12-3/TRBV12-4,NA,11,many,CASNLGSEAFF,TGTGCCAGCAACCTGGGGTCTGAAGCTTTCTTT
TRBJ2-7,TRBV5-1,TRBD1,17,many,CASSWNPGQGSPYEQYF,TGCGCCAGCAGCTGGAACCCGGGACAGGGTAGTCCCTACGAGCAGTACTTC
TRBJ2-5,TRBV12-3/TRBV12-4,TRBD2,15,few,CASRASGGNQETQYF,TGTGCCAGCAGGGCTAGCGGGGGTAACCAAGAGACCCAGTACTTC
TRBJ2-1,TRBV7-9,TRBD2,15,many,CASSLVAGGLNEQFF,TGTGCCAGCAGCTTAGTAGCGGGGGGGCTCAATGAGCAGTTCTTC
TRBJ2-4,TRBV21-1,NA,16,few,CASSSYGTGVENIQYF,TGTGCCAGCAGCAGTTATGGAACAGGGGTGGAAAACATTCAGTACTTC
TRBJ2-7,TRBV6-5,TRBD1,14,many,CASSWDRASYEQYF,TGTGCCAGCAGTTGGGACAGGGCATCCTACGAGCAGTACTTC
TRBJ2-1,TRBV20-1,NA,12,many,CSVGDLHNEQFF,TGCAGTGTGGGGGACCTACACAATGAGCAGTTCTTC
TRBJ2-5,TRBV12-3/TRBV12-4,TRBD1,13,many,CASRQGARETQYF,TGTGCCAGCAGGCAGGGGGCCCGGGAGACCCAGTACTTC
TRBJ1-2,TRBV5-1,TRBD1,12,many,CASSLTGEGYTF,TGCGCCAGCAGCTTGACAGGGGAAGGCTACACCTTC
TRBJ1-1,TRBV5-1,NA,17,few,CASSLRVGGTLNTEAFF,TGCGCCAGCAGCTTGAGGGTGGGCGGAACTCTGAACACTGAAGCTTTCTTT
TRBJ1-5,TRBV6-1,NA,14,few,CASSEMGRGQPQHF,TGTGCCAGCAGTGAAATGGGCCGGGGGCAGCCCCAGCATTTT
TRBJ2-3,TRBV7-9,TRBD1,15,many,CASSPLRRGTDTQYF,TGTGCCAGCAGCCCCCTCCGCAGGGGGACAGATACGCAGTATTTT
TRBJ2-5,TRBV5-1,TRBD1,13,many,CASSIGTGESQYF,TGCGCCAGCAGCATAGGGACAGGAGAATCACAGTACTTC
TRBJ2-5,TRBV5-5,NA,13,many,CASFFDGQETQYF,TGTGCCAGCTTCTTCGACGGCCAAGAGACCCAGTACTTC
TRBJ2-1,TRBV6-6,NA,12,many,CASSYNQDEQFF,TGTGCCAGCAGTTACAATCAAGATGAGCAGTTCTTC
TRBJ2-1,TRBV5-1,NA,16,many,CASSLFAGANYNEQFF,TGCGCCAGCAGCTTGTTTGCGGGGGCGAACTACAATGAGCAGTTCTTC
TRBJ2-5,TRBV10-2,NA,16,many,CASRSGQGNFQETQYF,TGCGCCAGCCGTTCGGGGCAGGGAAATTTCCAGGAGACCCAGTACTTC
TRBJ2-5,TRBV20-1,NA,14,many,CSARVLLGAETQYF,TGCAGTGCTAGAGTTCTGCTTGGGGCAGAGACCCAGTACTTC
TRBJ2-7,TRBV5-6,NA,16,many,CASSLVRQRLLYEQYF,TGTGCCAGCAGCTTGGTTCGGCAGCGTCTACTTTACGAGCAGTACTTC
TRBJ2-7,TRBV27,NA,15,many,CASSFKGRESYEQYF,TGTGCCAGCAGTTTTAAGGGGCGAGAATCCTACGAGCAGTACTTC
TRBJ1-5,TRBV12-3/TRBV12-4,NA,15,many,CASSLRTVGQQPQHF,TGTGCCAGCAGTCTGAGGACAGTGGGGCAGCAGCCCCAGCATTTT
TRBJ1-1,TRBV20-1,TRBD1,11,many,CRGTGGTEAFF,TGCAGAGGGACAGGGGGCACTGAAGCTTTCTTT
TRBJ1-1,TRBV20-1,NA,15,many,CSARDLTGGRAEAFF,TGCAGTGCTAGAGATTTAACGGGCGGAAGGGCTGAAGCTTTCTTT
TRBJ1-2,TRBV6-5,NA,14,many,CASSYLGSLTGYTF,TGTGCCAGCAGTTACCTGGGTTCCTTAACTGGCTACACCTTC
TRBJ1-2,TRBV15,NA,13,NA,CATSTYGGTGYTF,TGTGCCACCAGCACCTACGGGGGTACTGGCTACACCTTC
TRBJ2-1,TRBV14,NA,15,many,CASSQGQNRHNEQFF,TGTGCCAGCAGCCAAGGGCAGAATCGACACAATGAGCAGTTCTTC
TRBJ1-5,TRBV28,TRBD1,16,many,CASRPRGRGEGQPQHF,TGTGCCAGCAGACCCCGAGGCAGGGGGGAAGGTCAGCCCCAGCATTTT
TRBJ2-5,TRBV5-4,NA,13,many,CASSLDGAGTQYF,TGTGCCAGCAGCTTGGACGGGGCTGGGACCCAGTACTTC
TRBJ2-7,TRBV5-6,NA,13,many,CASSYSGAHEQYF,TGTGCCAGCAGCTACTCAGGGGCCCACGAGCAGTACTTC
TRBJ1-6,TRBV20-1,TRBD1,15,NA,CSVSGQAAYNSPIHF,TGCAGTGTTTCAGGACAGGCCGCTTATAATTCACCCATCCACTTT
TRBJ2-7,TRBV7-9,NA,15,few,CASSLGDYRSYEQYF,TGTGCCAGCAGCTTAGGAGACTACCGTTCCTACGAGCAGTACTTC
TRBJ2-7,TRBV28,NA,15,many,CASNAPGVSSYEQYF,TGTGCCAGCAATGCCCCAGGGGTAAGCTCCTACGAGCAGTACTTC
TRBJ1-5,TRBV28,NA,14,many,CAIMVGASNQPQHF,TGTGCCATCATGGTAGGGGCCAGCAATCAGCCCCAGCATTTT
TRBJ1-4,TRBV5-5,NA,15,many,CASSTAMTVNEKLFF,TGTGCCAGCAGCACGGCAATGACGGTGAATGAAAAACTGTTTTTT
TRBJ2-2,TRBV7-6,NA,16,many,CASSLGVSGDTGELFF,TGTGCCAGCAGCTTAGGCGTGTCAGGGGACACCGGGGAGCTGTTTTTT
TRBJ1-4,TRBV9,TRBD1,15,many,CASSVDGQGAEKLFF,TGTGCCAGCAGCGTAGACGGACAGGGGGCAGAAAAACTGTTTTTT
TRBJ1-5,TRBV7-2,NA,15,many,CASSLDGGSNQPQHF,TGTGCCAGCAGCTTAGACGGGGGTAGCAATCAGCCCCAGCATTTT
TRBJ2-3,TRBV14,NA,12,many,CASSQVRDTQYF,TGTGCCAGCAGCCAAGTTCGAGATACGCAGTATTTT
TRBJ1-1,TRBV18,NA,15,NA,CASSPEPGQNTEAFF,TGTGCCAGCTCACCTGAACCGGGACAGAACACTGAAGCTTTCTTT
TRBJ2-6,TRBV12-3/TRBV12-4,NA,16,many,CASRRIRDSGANVLTF,TGTGCCAGCAGGAGAATCAGGGATTCTGGGGCCAACGTCCTGACTTTC
TRBJ2-2,TRBV20-1,NA,13,many,CSGQGSNTGELFF,TGCAGTGGGCAGGGCTCGAACACCGGGGAGCTGTTTTTT
TRBJ2-6,TRBV28,NA,16,many,CASNPGDRSGANVLTF,TGTGCCAGCAACCCAGGGGACCGATCCGGGGCCAACGTCCTGACTTTC
TRBJ1-2,TRBV28,NA,12,NA,CASGQFNYGYTF,TGTGCCAGCGGACAGTTTAACTATGGCTACACCTTC
TRBJ1-1,TRBV18,NA,13,few,CASSPQGDTEAFF,TGTGCCAGCTCACCACAGGGGGACACTGAAGCTTTCTTT
TRBJ2-1,TRBV12-5,NA,13,NA,CASGLPTSSEQFF,TGTGCTAGTGGTTTGCCAACCTCGAGTGAGCAGTTCTTC
TRBJ2-1,TRBV5-1,TRBD1,12,few,CASSSGTAEQFF,TGCGCCAGCAGCTCCGGGACAGCCGAGCAGTTCTTC
TRBJ2-3,TRBV2,TRBD2,14,many,CASGRGMTTDTQYF,TGTGCCAGCGGGAGGGGTATGACCACAGATACGCAGTATTTT
TRBJ1-2,TRBV4-1,NA,14,many,CASSRGGGNYGYTF,TGCGCCAGCAGCCGCGGTGGGGGTAACTATGGCTACACCTTC
TRBJ2-5,TRBV3-1,TRBD2,14,many,CASSQGTSGETQYF,TGTGCCAGCAGCCAAGGGACTAGCGGCGAGACCCAGTACTTC
TRBJ1-1,TRBV18,NA,13,few,CASSPLEGTEAFF,TGTGCCAGCTCACCATTAGAGGGAACTGAAGCTTTCTTT
TRBJ2-5,TRBV12-3/TRBV12-4,NA,12,many,CASSGVGETQYF,TGTGCCAGCAGTGGGGTCGGGGAGACCCAGTACTTC